One and the same sample provided the 12 T cell receptor beta chains below, sequenced in a study of human T cells and chemical hapten exposure. The time point here: patch test 1, 2 weeks after DPC sensitization. The treatment is: therapeutic diphenylcyclopropenone sensitization with weekly scalp DPC. One entry per CDR3 protein results from TCRdb running MiXCR on the RACE reads. The data show around 380,000 distinct CDR3 sequences, 4.8% seen once. This material consisted of whole blood, taken in connection with sensitization to the hapten diphenylcyclopropenone (DPC). These receptors originate from a woman in her forties or fifties with alopecia areata. Some clones in this sample may be carry-over from other donors' samples.

This clonotype was detected only a few times. The chain joins TRBV12-3 or TRBV12-4 to TRBJ1-2, with D perhaps TRBD1 (5 bases). This CDR3 comprises 12 residues. V dropped 6 bases and J dropped 3 bases, with 8 bases sitting between them. This CDR3 is CASRKGDYGYTF. Written as DNA, the CDR3 is TGTGCCAGCAGAAAAGGGGACTATGGCTACACCTTC.

A few counts support this clonotype. This chain uses TRBV2 with TRBJ1-1; D call uncertain. The CDR3 loop spans 15 amino acids. Trimming left V 7 bases short and J 0 bases short, with 15 bases between. Germline values: CDR1 SNHLY, CDR2 FYNNEI. The CDR3 DNA follows: TGTGCCAGCAAAGATGCGGTTCGGGTGAACACTGAAGCTTTCTTT. Amino acids: CASKDAVRVNTEAFF.

In its sample, this clonotype was seen many times. The V and J genes are TRBV6-5 and TRBJ2-7; tentatively, D is TRBD2 (5 bases). The V end lost 0 bases, the J end lost 0 bases, and 6 bases lay between the germline ends. CDR1 is MNHEY and CDR2 is SVGAGI in the germline V gene. This CDR3 comprises 14 residues. CDR3 sequence reads: CASSYSGSSYEQYF. CDR3 nucleotides: TGTGCCAGCAGTTACTCGGGGAGCTCCTACGAGCAGTACTTC.

This clonotype has a handful of counts. The V and J genes are TRBV19 and TRBJ2-3, with D perhaps TRBD1 (6 bases). CDR1 and CDR2 (germline): LNHDA, SQIVND (reference sequence). This CDR3 contains 13 residues. Trimming stripped 11 bases from V and 2 bases from J, with 14 bases between. This CDR3 is CASRDTLTDTQYF. CDR3 sequence (DNA): TGTGCCTCGAGGGACACCCTCACAGATACGCAGTATTTT.

This clonotype was counted a single time. The chain recombines TRBV24-1 with TRBJ2-4; D might be TRBD2 (6 bases). The CDR3 has 15 amino acids. Trimming pared 5 bases from V and 0 bases from J, leaving 10 bases between. Germline V gene lookup returns CDR1 KGHDR and CDR2 SFDVKD. The CDR3 coding sequence is TGTGCCACCAGTGGTGGAGGGGAAGCCAAAAACATTCAGTACTTC. It specifies CATSGGGEAKNIQYF.

This clonotype has at least ten counts. The rearrangement joins TRBV28 to TRBJ1-4, with D possibly being TRBD1 (5 bases). This CDR3 contains 13 residues. The germline gives CDR1 MDHEN, CDR2 SYDVKM. The V end lost 4 bases, the J end lost 7 bases, and 10 bases lay between the germline ends. The CDR3 DNA reads TGTGCCAGCAGTTCTGGGACGGTTGAAAAACTGTTTTTT. This encodes CASSSGTVEKLFF.

This clonotype was counted ten times or more. This chain uses TRBV6-6 with TRBJ2-7, with no clear D. The CDR3 length is 16 residues. The V end lost 5 bases, the J end lost 2 bases, and 19 bases lay between the germline ends. Germline CDR1 MNHNY, CDR2 SVGAGI (reference sequence). The CDR3 DNA reads as TGTGCCAGCAGTGCACAAGTTTGGACCCGAGCCTACGAGCAGTACTTC. Translated, it gives CASSAQVWTRAYEQYF.

In this sample, this clonotype turned up a few times. The chain combines TRBV6-2 or TRBV6-3 with TRBJ1-1, with TRBD1 matching over 7 bases. V lost 6 bases and J lost 5; bases outside the gene matches: 9. This CDR3 region has 14 residues. Germline V gene sequence: CDR1 MNHEY, CDR2 SVGEGT. CDR3 loop: CASSQTGSWTEAFF. CDR3 nucleotide sequence: TGTGCCAGCAGCCAGACAGGGAGTTGGACTGAAGCTTTCTTT.

V usage is TRBV4-1 and J usage is TRBJ1-3, with a possible D match to TRBD1 (5 bases). V was trimmed by 0 bases and J by 9 bases, leaving 12 bases between them. Germline V CDR1 and CDR2: MGHRA, YSYEKL. CDR3 length: 14 residues. The DNA of the CDR3 is TGCGCCAGCAGCCAAGACAGAGACGGGGGCACCATATATTTT. Its translation is CASSQDRDGGTIYF.

This clonotype has at least ten counts. This chain uses TRBV5-1 with TRBJ2-5; perhaps TRBD2 as D (6 bases). Per the germline V gene, CDR1 is SGHRS and CDR2 is YFSETQ. This CDR3 region has 15 residues. Trimming removed 1 base from V and 4 bases from J, with 14 bases in between. This CDR3 is CASSLSVEGRETQYF. The CDR3 coding sequence is TGCGCCAGCAGCTTGTCGGTGGAGGGAAGAGAGACCCAGTACTTC.

This clonotype was counted many times. The chain recombines TRBV13 with TRBJ2-7; D possibly corresponds to TRBD2 (7 bases). The CDR3 extends over 14 amino acids. Germline V gene sequence: CDR1 PRHDT, CDR2 FYEKMQ (reference sequence). V was shortened by 2 bases and J by 2 bases, with 10 bases between the two germline ends. The CDR3 DNA is TGTGCCAGCAGCTTAAGGGGGGGAGCCTACGAGCAGTACTTC. Its translation: CASSLRGGAYEQYF.

This clonotype was counted a few times. The chain carries TRBV6-5 and TRBJ2-5; 7 bases are a match to TRBD2. The CDR3 is 16 residues long. The V and J ends lost 5 bases and 1 base, in that order; junction bases with no gene match: 10. The germline CDR1 and CDR2 sequences are MNHEY and SVGAGI. The CDR3 protein is CASSGSKRDAQETQYF. The CDR3 nucleotides read TGTGCCAGCAGTGGCTCCAAGCGGGACGCCCAAGAGACCCAGTACTTC.